This record covers a single TCR beta chain. Its antigen is currently not known. No much larger clone exists at a distance of one base, and base qualities are not known. The library relied on the immunoSEQ multiplex PCR assay. TCRdb provides this immuneACCESS table in a form limited to in-frame rearrangements. Some clones are lacking; in checked studies, under half of them reflect an unresolved V gene, and why the rest are absent is not known. This sample comprises about 20,000 clones, around 87% of them detected only once. The ten largest clones capture approximately 4.3% of the sample. The entry originates in a study of chemoradiotherapy in HPV16-positive cancers (dated by TCRdb to about 2022). Context from the whole study: Using functional T-cell assays on cells from a couple of HPV16-positive patients, the researchers defined candidate HPV-specific T-cell clones and common TCR motifs. The study set out to ask whether T-cell immunity against the HPV oncoproteins E6 and E7 changes over the course of chemoradiotherapy and whether that immunity affects survival. The candidate HPV-specific TCRs and motifs were then tracked in TCR repertoires from around 86 patients with HPV-related cancers. Beyond this particular receptor, the publication reports: Among HPV16-positive patients, expansion of HPV-responsive T cells during chemoradiotherapy was associated with better recurrence-free survival. Expansion of candidate HPV-specific clones and E7-related TCR motifs was observed in the tumor microenvironment during treatment, whereas no such expansion was observed for non-HPV-specific T cells. The functional definition of HPV-specific T cells came from only a couple of HPV16-positive patients, and the survival association was reported for HPV16-positive patients.

Repertoires were sampled repeatedly over the course of chemoradiotherapy so that clonal expansion in the tumor microenvironment could be followed. The material sequenced was blood, taken from a patient who underwent chemoradiotherapy. This TCR derives from a human donor with HPV-associated anogenital cancer.

For the CDR3, the sequence is CASSDSRETDTQYF. The nucleotides are TGTGCCAGCAGTGACTCGAGGGAAACAGATACGCAGTATTTT. Recombination joined TRBV6-4 with TRBJ2-3; TRBD2 is a weak D gene call, 5 bases matching. V loses 0 bases of germline sequence and J loses 3 bases, and the interval between the two ends is 7 bases. Based on the germline V gene, the CDR1 and CDR2 sequences are MRHNA and SNTAGT. Measured from the cysteine to the phenylalanine, the CDR3 is 14 residues long. The read is trimmed to its CDR3 DNA, 42 bases read in frame from base 1.